One sample yielded the 13 T cell receptor beta chains listed below, sequenced in a study of shared clonotypes between healthy human individuals. The table came from immunoSEQ multiplex PCR; TCRdb's copy has only in-frame clones and leaves some out. The sample has millions of clones, approximately 90% seen once; the top ten hold more than 0.12%. The sample was naive CD4+ T cells sorted from blood. Subset: CD45RA+ positively selected. The receptors originated from a man aged 18 to 35 in good health.

The chain couples TRBV27 to TRBJ2-7; D remains unclear. This CDR3 has 12 residues. Germline CDR1 MNHEY, CDR2 SMNVEV (reference sequence). Deletions cut 10 bases from V and 2 bases from J, with 12 bases between. CDR3 nucleotide sequence: TGTGCCACCGCCGCCTCCCCCTACGAGCAGTACTTC. Protein: CATAASPYEQYF.

This clone was counted only a few times. The chain has TRBV28 and TRBJ2-7; D is undetermined. V lost 7 bases to trimming and J lost 6 bases, with 13 bases between them. The CDR3 sequence is 12 residues long. CDR1 is MDHEN and CDR2 is SYDVKM in the germline V gene. The CDR3 spells CASTVGMREQYF. The DNA for the CDR3 is TGTGCCAGCACCGTTGGAATGCGCGAGCAGTACTTC.

The chain carries TRBV30 and TRBJ1-3, with a tentative D call TRBD1 (6 bases). Per the germline V gene, CDR1 is GTSNPN and CDR2 is SVGIG (reference sequence). This CDR3 spans 17 amino acids. Trimming removed 2 bases from V and 4 bases from J, with 21 bases in between. The CDR3 nucleotides are TGTGCCTGGAGTCTGCTTACAGGGCGCGCGGGAGGAAACACCATATATTTT. Translating it yields CAWSLLTGRAGGNTIYF. The variable domain in full, completed from reference TRBV30 and TRBJ1-3, reads SQTIHQWPATLVQPVGSPLSLECTVEGTSNPNLYWYRQAAGRGLQLLFYSVGIGQISSEVPQNLSASRPQDRQFILSSKKLLLSDSGFYLCAWSLLTGRAGGNTIYFGEGSWLTVV.

The gene calls are TRBV5-8 and TRBJ2-1, with D tentatively TRBD1 (6 bases). The V gene's germline CDR1 is SGHTS and CDR2 YDEGEE. The CDR3 length is 15 residues. V was shortened by 2 bases and J by 4 bases, with 13 bases between the two germline ends. This CDR3 is CASSFGQSLYNEQFF. CDR3 DNA sequence: TGTGCCAGCAGCTTTGGACAGAGCCTATACAATGAGCAGTTCTTC.

The CDR3 DNA follows: TGTGCCTGGAGTGTACGCCAGGCTTCCTCTGGGGCCAACGTCCTGACTTTC. Its protein is CAWSVRQASSGANVLTF. The rearrangement joins TRBV30 to TRBJ2-6, with D hard to call. Germline V gene sequence: CDR1 GTSNPN, CDR2 SVGIG (reference sequence). The CDR3 loop spans 17 amino acids. Trimming cost V 0 bases and J 0 bases, with 12 bases left between them.

V and J are TRBV6-1 and TRBJ2-1; 10 bases align to TRBD2. Per the germline V gene, CDR1 is MNHNS and CDR2 is SASEGT. The CDR3 has 15 residues. Trimming at V came to 9 bases and at J to 5 bases, leaving 10 bases not matched to a gene. CDR3 amino acids: CASLPGTSAHNEQFF. CDR3 bases: TGTGCCAGTCTTCCCGGGACTAGCGCTCACAATGAGCAGTTCTTC.

This clone was counted a few times. J is TRBJ2-4 and V is TRBV23-1; 12 bases fit TRBD2. TRBV23-1 is annotated as an ORF whose role is uncertain. CDR3 length equals 19 residues. J was trimmed by 0 bases and V by 3 bases; bases with no gene match: 9. The CDR3 sequence is CASSQTDLAGGLAKNIQYF. In DNA form, the CDR3 reads TGCGCCAGCAGTCAGACAGACCTAGCGGGAGGGCTAGCCAAAAACATTCAGTACTTC.

This clone was detected only once. This sequence joins TRBV19 and TRBJ1-2; 7 nucleotides agree with TRBD1. The CDR3 extends over 16 amino acids. From germline, CDR1 is LNHDA and CDR2 SQIVND (reference sequence). V dropped 3 bases and J dropped 1; count of bases not matched to a gene: 8. The CDR3 DNA reads TGTGCCAGTAGTATGCTCCGGGACAGCGTTAACTATGGCTACACCTTC. It encodes CASSMLRDSVNYGYTF.

The V call is TRBV28, the J call TRBJ2-7; 10 bases are shared with TRBD2. The CDR3 is 15 amino acids. The junction had 9 bases not matched to a gene; V was cut back by 3 bases and J by 7 bases. Looked up from germline, CDR1 is MDHEN and CDR2 is SYDVKM. CDR3 nucleotides: TGTGCCAGCAGTTTTAGGCTAGCGGGGGTACAGGAGCAGTACTTC. This sequence encodes CASSFRLAGVQEQYF.

With regard to this clone: This specimen includes other DNA sequences encoding the same CDR3. V gene TRBV28 combines with J gene TRBJ1-3; perhaps TRBD1 as D (5 bases). This CDR3 comprises 14 residues. Germline V gene data show CDR1 as MDHEN and CDR2 as SYDVKM. Trimming cost V 5 bases and J 1 base, with 9 bases left between them. As DNA, the CDR3 is TGTGCCAGCAGTCCCGGGGGGTCTGGAAACACCATATATTTT. Its translation: CASSPGGSGNTIYF.

The chain has TRBV2 and TRBJ2-3; possible D gene TRBD2, 7 bases. Between the trimmed V and J ends, which lost 2 bases and 7 bases, there was a span of 13 bases. This CDR3 spans 14 amino acids. CDR1 and CDR2 from the germline V gene are SNHLY and FYNNEI. The CDR3 bases are TGTGCCAGCAGTGAACAGGGGAGGGTTAATACGCAGTATTTT. It translates to CASSEQGRVNTQYF.

J is TRBJ2-6 and V is TRBV6-6; D gene uncertain. CDR3 length: 13 amino acids. Germline V gene sequence: CDR1 MNHNY, CDR2 SVGAGI (reference sequence). Trimming shortened V by 9 bases and J by 0 bases, and 6 bases separated the two germline ends. This CDR3 reads CASLASGANVLTF. The DNA for the CDR3 is TGTGCCAGTCTGGCCTCTGGGGCCAACGTCCTGACTTTC.

This chain links TRBV6-6 with TRBJ1-2; D is undetermined. Per the germline V gene, CDR1 is MNHNY and CDR2 is SVGAGI (reference sequence). The length of the CDR3 is 14 residues. V was shortened by 2 bases and J by 0 bases, with 7 bases between the two germline ends. This chain's CDR3 is CASSYEGANYGYTF. The CDR3 nucleotides read TGTGCCAGCAGTTACGAGGGAGCTAACTATGGCTACACCTTC.